This T cell receptor (beta chain) was profiled in a study of shared clonotypes between healthy human individuals. Germline V lookup: CDR1 SGHKS, CDR2 YYEKEE (reference sequence). The CDR3 has 15 residues. The V and J ends lost 0 bases and 4 bases, in that order; junction bases with no gene match: 6. Memory CD4+ cells were the fraction left after CD45RA+ naive selection. Deep-level running was used for the assay. The authors loaded about 0.2 ug DNA, 30,000 to 35,000 T cell genomes, into sorted-subset replicate PCRs. Measured with immunoSEQ multiplex PCR; TCRdb has only the in-frame clones, and not every one. This sample yields about 1.5 million clones, of which about 98% are seen a single time; roughly 0.45% belongs to the top ten.

The gene calls are TRBV5-5 and TRBJ2-7; TRBD1 matches at 8 bases. The sequencing sample was made of naive CD4+ T cells sorted from blood. Regarding subset: CD45RA+ positively selected. The TCR was taken from a young man in good health. The CDR3 sequence: CASSLADRGVYEQYF. In nucleotides, the CDR3 is TGTGCCAGCAGCTTGGCTGACAGGGGTGTGTACGAGCAGTACTTC. Looking up the rest from reference TRBV5-5 and TRBJ2-7 gives the full variable domain: DAGVTQSPTHLIKTRGQQVTLRCSPISGHKSVSWYQQVLGQGPQFIFQYYEKEERGRGNFPDRFSARQFPNYSSELNVNALLLGDSALYLCASSLADRGVYEQYFGPGTRLTVT.